Listed below are T cell receptor beta chains from one sample, sequenced in a study of PD-L1 blockade in urothelial cancer. Data came from immunoSEQ multiplex PCR; TCRdb stores just in-frame clones and leaves some out. The sample has approximately 50,000 clones; around 84% are singletons. The starting material was PBMCs, obtained around atezolizumab (anti-PD-L1) treatment. The source of these receptors is a man between 65 and 79 years old with urothelial cancer. Each CDR3 is given with its conserved first and last residue. A D gene is named only where the DNA matches it firmly. The size entry is marked missing in some rows and otherwise reads once, few, many or a size class.

d_call	j_call	clone_size	v_call	cdr3_aa	cdr3_nt
TRBD1	TRBJ2-3	NA	TRBV25-1	CASSDRMGTGGTDTQYF	TGTGCCAGCAGTGACAGGATGGGGACAGGAGGCACAGATACGCAGTATTTT
NA	TRBJ1-1	few	TRBV5-6	CASSPGATEAFF	TGTGCCAGCAGCCCAGGGGCCACTGAAGCTTTCTTT
TRBD1	TRBJ1-2	NA	TRBV30	CAWRGQGSYGYTF	TGTGCCTGGAGGGGACAGGGTTCCTATGGCTACACCTTC
TRBD1	TRBJ1-6	once	TRBV7-7	CASSAGQGSPLHF	TGTGCCAGCAGCGCAGGACAGGGCTCACCCCTCCACTTT
NA	TRBJ2-3	NA	TRBV5-1	CASRGTDTQYF	TGCGCCAGCCGGGGCACAGATACGCAGTATTTT
TRBD1	TRBJ2-7	NA	TRBV11-2	CASSLEGQGALEQYF	TGTGCCAGCAGCTTAGAGGGACAGGGGGCGTTAGAGCAGTACTTC
NA	TRBJ2-3	NA	TRBV7-3	CASSLNSGDTQYF	TGTGCCAGCAGCTTAAATAGTGGAGATACGCAGTATTTT
TRBD1	TRBJ1-1	NA	TRBV7-2	CASSLQGATYTEAFF	TGTGCCAGCAGCTTACAGGGGGCGACTTACACTGAAGCTTTCTTT
TRBD1	TRBJ2-1	NA	TRBV27	CASGEQGAGYNEQFF	TGTGCCAGCGGGGAACAGGGGGCGGGTTACAATGAGCAGTTCTTC
NA	TRBJ2-7	few	TRBV6-1	CATKWGGASSYEQYF	TGTGCCACCAAGTGGGGGGGGGCGAGCTCCTACGAGCAGTACTTC
NA	TRBJ2-1	NA	TRBV7-3	CASSVNRDSYNEQFF	TGTGCCAGCAGCGTTAACCGGGACTCCTACAATGAGCAGTTCTTC
TRBD1	TRBJ1-3	few	TRBV9	CASSAGQGNTIYF	TGTGCCAGCAGCGCGGGACAGGGAAACACCATATATTTT
NA	TRBJ2-3	once	TRBV21-1	CASSKPRHDTQYF	TGTGCCAGCAGCAAACCTCGACATGATACGCAGTATTTT
NA	TRBJ2-7	NA	TRBV2	CASSPNSYEQYF	TGTGCCAGCAGTCCGAACAGCTACGAGCAGTACTTC
NA	TRBJ1-4	NA	TRBV5-4	CASSLGSPRKEKLFF	TGTGCCAGCAGCTTGGGGTCCCCGAGGAAAGAAAAACTGTTTTTT
NA	TRBJ1-5	few	TRBV21-1	CASSKVAEAHNQPQHF	TGTGCCAGCAGCAAAGTCGCAGAGGCTCACAATCAGCCCCAGCATTTT
NA	TRBJ1-5	NA	TRBV7-9	CASSSGIQPQHF	TGTGCCAGCAGTTCAGGGATTCAGCCCCAGCATTTT
NA	TRBJ2-1	NA	TRBV28	CAISGRRGTFF	TGTGCCATCAGTGGGAGACGGGGTACGTTCTTC
NA	TRBJ2-5	NA	TRBV19	CASSGGLETQYF	TGTGCCAGTAGTGGCGGGCTTGAGACCCAGTACTTC
TRBD2	TRBJ2-7	many	TRBV28	CASSLGAGGPYEQYF	TGTGCCAGCAGTTTGGGGGCGGGAGGGCCCTACGAGCAGTACTTC
NA	TRBJ2-3	NA	TRBV11-3	CASSQPGRDTQYF	TGTGCCAGCAGCCAACCGGGGAGAGATACGCAGTATTTT
TRBD1	TRBJ1-2	few	TRBV4-1	CASSQDGRGLGYTF	TGCGCCAGCAGCCAAGACGGCAGGGGGCTTGGCTACACCTTC
TRBD2	TRBJ2-4	NA	TRBV5-1	CASSSPGLAGGHELNIQYF	TGCGCCAGCAGCTCTCCAGGACTAGCGGGGGGCCACGAACTAAACATTCAGTACTTC
TRBD1	TRBJ1-5	NA	TRBV27	CASSPGAGAGGGQPQHF	TGTGCCAGCAGCCCAGGCGCCGGGGCAGGGGGCGGTCAGCCCCAGCATTTT